The 32 T cell receptor beta chains in this list originate from one sample, sequenced in a study of blood T cell repertoires in COVID-19. The assay was immunoSEQ multiplex PCR, and TCRdb's table has in-frame clones only and misses some. The sample holds about 59,000 clones, around 80% seen once. The sequencing input was peripheral blood. These receptors were collected from a man in his sixties with acute or convalescent COVID-19.

The chain recombines TRBV19 with TRBJ1-3; TRBD1 might be the D (6 bases). Germline V CDR1 and CDR2: LNHDA, SQIVND (reference sequence). Between the trimmed V and J ends, which lost 7 bases and 0 bases, there was a span of 16 bases. The CDR3 has 16 amino acids. CDR3 sequence reads: CASTDGQSVSGNTIYF. As DNA, the CDR3 is TGTGCCAGTACGGACGGACAGTCAGTCTCTGGAAACACCATATATTTT. Full variable domain (rest looked up from reference TRBV19 and TRBJ1-3): DGGITQSPKYLFRKEGQNVTLSCEQNLNHDAMYWYRQDPGQGLRLIYYSQIVNDFQKGDIAEGYSVSREKKESFPLTVTSAQKNPTAFYLCASTDGQSVSGNTIYFGEGSWLTVV.

The rearrangement joins TRBV27 to TRBJ2-5; no clear D gene. The CDR3 contains 12 residues. Trimming stripped 7 bases from V and 3 bases from J, with 9 bases between. From germline, CDR1 is MNHEY and CDR2 SMNVEV (reference sequence). The CDR3 loop is CASISLEETQYF. The DNA of the CDR3 is TGTGCCAGCATATCTCTTGAAGAGACCCAGTACTTC.

The CDR3 DNA reads TGTGCCAGCAGCCTAGGACTAGCGCGCACCGGGGAGCTGTTTTTT. Translation gives CASSLGLARTGELFF. The rearrangement links TRBV9 to TRBJ2-2; TRBD2 matches at 9 bases. The CDR3 has 15 residues. CDR1 is SGDLS, CDR2 YYNGEE, per germline. V trimming: 4 bases; J trimming: 4 bases; junction bases outside the gene matches: 5.

CDR3 DNA sequence: TGTGCCACCAGTGAGACACCGGGACAGGGATTATTGGGCAATCAGCCCCAGCATTTT. It yields the protein CATSETPGQGLLGNQPQHF. The V gene is TRBV24-1, the J gene TRBJ1-5, with TRBD1 matching 9 bases. V lost 4 bases and J lost 2; bases outside the gene matches: 14. Germline CDR1 and CDR2: KGHDR and SFDVKD. The CDR3 length is 19 residues.

This chain uses TRBV9 with TRBJ1-3, with D hard to call. Germline CDR1 reads SGDLS; CDR2 reads YYNGEE. Trimming removed 0 bases at V and 2 bases at J, with 9 bases between. This CDR3 region has 15 residues. CDR3 region: CASSVERRPGNTIYF. The CDR3 bases are TGTGCCAGCAGCGTAGAGAGGCGACCTGGAAACACCATATATTTT.

This clone was counted a few times. The chain links TRBV5-4 to TRBJ1-6; TRBD1 might be the D (5 bases). This CDR3 region has 15 residues. Germline V gene sequence: CDR1 SGHNT, CDR2 YYREEE (reference sequence). V was trimmed by 5 bases and J by 8 bases, leaving 17 bases between them. The chain's CDR3 is CASRADVGGYSPLHF. CDR3 sequence (DNA): TGTGCCAGCAGGGCGGACGTCGGGGGGTATTCACCCCTCCACTTT.

The chain recombines TRBV5-1 with TRBJ2-1, with 11 bases identical to TRBD2. J was trimmed by 6 bases and V by 0 bases; bases with no gene match: 5. CDR3 length: 16 residues. Germline CDR1 and CDR2: SGHRS and YFSETQ. The CDR3 DNA follows: TGCGCCAGCAGCTTGGGACTAGCGGGAACGGGCAATGAGCAGTTCTTC. Translating it yields CASSLGLAGTGNEQFF.

The chain is built from TRBV6-1 and TRBJ2-3; 9 nucleotides match TRBD2. J gave up 2 bases and V 1 base, and 7 bases lay outside the gene matches. Germline V lookup: CDR1 MNHNS, CDR2 SASEGT. The CDR3 covers 17 residues. The CDR3 sequence is CASSEVSRGRATDTQYF. CDR3 DNA: TGTGCCAGCAGTGAAGTGAGTCGCGGGAGGGCCACAGATACGCAGTATTTT.

This rearrangement joins TRBV6-6 to TRBJ1-1, with 8 bases aligning to TRBD1. Germline loops: CDR1 MNHNY, CDR2 SVGAGI (reference sequence). V lost 8 bases, J lost 12 bases, and 5 bases stayed unmatched. This CDR3 has 10 residues. Here the CDR3 DNA reads TGTGCCAGCGGAGACAGGGGCCCTTTCTTT. Encoded protein: CASGDRGPFF.

This chain links TRBV20-1 with TRBJ1-4; 8 nucleotides align to TRBD1. The CDR3 totals 14 residues. Germline CDR1 DFQATT, CDR2 SNEGSKA (reference sequence). The V and J ends lost 3 bases and 3 bases, in that order; junction bases with no gene match: 3. The CDR3 DNA reads TGCAGTGCTAGTCAGGACAGGGCTAATGAAAAACTGTTTTTT. Its protein product is CSASQDRANEKLFF.

The chain carries TRBV7-9 and TRBJ2-7; D is unresolved. There are 13 residues in the CDR3. Looked up from germline, CDR1 is SEHNR and CDR2 is FQNEAQ (reference sequence). Between the trimmed V and J ends, which lost 1 base and 9 bases, there was a span of 13 bases. The CDR3: CASSLDPHRVQYF. The CDR3 region has the DNA TGTGCCAGCAGCTTAGACCCCCACCGGGTGCAGTACTTC.

As regards this clone: The sample holds other DNA sequences that translate to the same CDR3. V usage is TRBV4-2 and J usage is TRBJ1-3; 8 nucleotides match TRBD1. Germline V gene data show CDR1 as LGHNA and CDR2 as YNFKEQ. Trimming took 3 bases from V and 1 from J; bases not matched to a gene: 5. The CDR3 is 16 amino acids. This CDR3 reads CASSQGRTGSGNTIYF. As DNA, the CDR3 is TGTGCCAGCAGCCAGGGGCGGACAGGGTCTGGAAACACCATATATTTT.

The chain combines TRBV28 with TRBJ2-7, with 7 nucleotides matching TRBD2. Germline CDR1 reads MDHEN; CDR2 reads SYDVKM. This CDR3 is built from 14 residues. The ends lost 2 bases at V and 3 bases at J; junction bases unmatched: 4. The CDR3 DNA sequence: TGTGCCAGCAGTTTAGGGGGGGAGGTCTACGAGCAGTACTTC. Amino acid sequence: CASSLGGEVYEQYF.

V usage is TRBV9 and J usage is TRBJ1-2; weak D call: TRBD1 (6 bases). Between the trimmed V and J ends, which lost 4 bases and 8 bases, there was a span of 15 bases. Germline CDR1 reads SGDLS; CDR2 reads YYNGEE. The CDR3 spans 13 residues. CDR3 DNA sequence: TGTGCCAGCAGCAACCCCGGGGGGGGCGGCTACACCTTC. This gives the protein CASSNPGGGGYTF.

The rearrangement uses TRBV2 and TRBJ2-3; TRBD2 might be the D (5 bases). V gave up 7 bases and J gave up 1 base, with 12 bases separating them. Germline CDR1 is SNHLY and CDR2 is FYNNEI. CDR3 size: 14 residues. DNA for the CDR3: TGTGCCAGCAACCTCGAGGAGGGCACAGATACGCAGTATTTT. Amino acids: CASNLEEGTDTQYF.

Only a few counts were recorded for this clone. J is TRBJ1-2 and V is TRBV7-9; D uncertain. Germline-derived CDR1 and CDR2 are SEHNR and FQNEAQ (reference sequence). The CDR3 length is 15 residues. Trimming removed 0 bases at V and 2 bases at J, with 10 bases between. CDR3 nucleotides: TGTGCCAGCAGCTTAGCATCGGCAGGAAACTATGGCTACACCTTC. Translation gives CASSLASAGNYGYTF.

The chain uses TRBV7-9 and TRBJ1-1; 10 bases align to TRBD1. This CDR3 is 15 amino acids long. Germline values: CDR1 SEHNR, CDR2 FQNEAQ (reference sequence). V lost 3 bases and J lost 1; bases outside the gene matches: 2. CDR3 sequence (DNA): TGTGCCAGCAGCTTTAGACAGGGGGCGAACACTGAAGCTTTCTTT. It yields the protein CASSFRQGANTEAFF.

This clone appeared once. The chain joins TRBV6-2 or TRBV6-3 to TRBJ1-6, with 8 bases fitting TRBD1. Per germline, CDR1 MNHEY and CDR2 SVGEGT. V shed 6 bases, J shed 7 bases, and the junction held 5 bases outside the gene matches. The CDR3 has 14 residues. The CDR3 DNA sequence: TGTGCCAGCAGCGGACAGGGAGGGAATTCACCCCTCCACTTT. As protein: CASSGQGGNSPLHF.

The chain couples TRBV7-8 to TRBJ1-3; 7 bases match TRBD1. The CDR3 totals 15 residues. Germline V gene data show CDR1 as SGHVS and CDR2 as FQNEAQ. V trimming: 4 bases; J trimming: 3 bases; junction bases outside the gene matches: 6. The CDR3 DNA reads TGTGCCAGCAGCTCGGGACAGCCTTTTGGAAACACCATATATTTT. Translated: CASSSGQPFGNTIYF.

V and J are TRBV19 and TRBJ2-7, with a weak D call TRBD1 (6 bases). Germline lookup yields CDR1 LNHDA and CDR2 SQIVND (reference sequence). Deletions cut 2 bases from V and 0 bases from J, with 8 bases between. This CDR3 has 14 residues. In DNA form, the CDR3 reads TGTGCCAGTAGTATACAGGGGACCTCCTACGAGCAGTACTTC. Protein: CASSIQGTSYEQYF.

The chain carries TRBV7-2 and TRBJ1-2, with 9 bases aligning to TRBD1. V trimming: 5 bases; J trimming: 3 bases; junction bases outside the gene matches: 4. Germline CDR1 is SGHTA and CDR2 is FQGNSA. The CDR3 covers 14 residues. The CDR3: CASSVGTGYYGYTF. The CDR3 DNA follows: TGTGCCAGCAGCGTCGGGACAGGGTACTATGGCTACACCTTC.

The genes are TRBV29-1 and TRBJ2-7; D ambiguous. Germline CDR1 and CDR2: SQVTM and ANQGSEA. CDR3 length: 12 amino acids. Trimming stripped 3 bases from V and 2 bases from J, with 8 bases between. The CDR3 DNA sequence: TGCAGCGTTGAGACTCCTACCTACGAGCAGTACTTC. Translating it yields CSVETPTYEQYF.

The chain has TRBV5-4 and TRBJ2-6; TRBD1 might be the D (6 bases). The V gene's germline CDR1 is SGHNT and CDR2 YYREEE (reference sequence). Trimming took 3 bases from V and 2 from J, leaving 9 bases between them. The CDR3 is 15 amino acids. The CDR3: CASSYRAAGANVLTF. Written as DNA, the CDR3 is TGTGCCAGCAGCTACAGGGCGGCTGGGGCCAACGTCCTGACTTTC.

This chain links TRBV4-2 with TRBJ2-3; maybe TRBD1 (6 bases). CDR3 size: 15 residues. V was shortened by 0 bases and J by 5 bases, with 12 bases between the two germline ends. Looked up from germline, CDR1 is LGHNA and CDR2 is YNFKEQ. Here the CDR3 reads CASSQEGWGRDTQYF. DNA of the CDR3: TGTGCCAGCAGCCAAGAAGGGTGGGGGCGAGATACGCAGTATTTT.

The gene calls are TRBV5-1 and TRBJ1-2, with D unresolved. V was pared by 0 bases and J by 5 bases, with 11 bases between. CDR1 and CDR2 from the germline V gene are SGHRS and YFSETQ. The CDR3 is made up of 14 amino acids. CDR3 nucleotides: TGCGCCAGCAGCTTGGACGAGGGATATTATGGCTACACCTTC. Translated, it gives CASSLDEGYYGYTF.

The CDR3: CASSGQGFTEAFF. DNA of the CDR3: TGCGCCAGCAGCGGACAGGGATTCACTGAAGCTTTCTTT. The rearrangement uses TRBV5-1 and TRBJ1-1, with 8 bases matching TRBD1. The germline gives CDR1 SGHRS, CDR2 YFSETQ. The V gene end was trimmed by 4 bases and the J gene end by 4 bases; junction bases not matched to a gene: 3. The CDR3 covers 13 residues. The whole variable domain, filled in from reference TRBV5-1 and TRBJ1-1, reads KAGVTQTPRYLIKTRGQQVTLSCSPISGHRSVSWYQQTPGQGLQFLFEYFSETQRNKGNFPGRFSGRQFSNSRSEMNVSTLELGDSALYLCASSGQGFTEAFFGQGTRLTVV.

This chain uses TRBV10-3 with TRBJ2-1, with D maybe TRBD2 (5 bases). Germline V gives CDR1 ENHRY, CDR2 SYGVKD. The CDR3 has 15 amino acids. The V end was cut by 0 bases, the J end by 4 bases, with 10 bases between. The CDR3, as DNA: TGTGCCATCAGTGAGTCCAGGACTCCTTACAATGAGCAGTTCTTC. This codes for CAISESRTPYNEQFF.

The chain has TRBV25-1 and TRBJ1-2, with 9 positions matching TRBD1. Germline loops: CDR1 MGHDK, CDR2 SYGVNS. V shed 4 bases, J shed 6 bases, and the junction held 6 bases outside the gene matches. This CDR3 is 14 amino acids long. The CDR3 loop reads CASSAHTGGDGYTF. Here the CDR3 DNA reads TGTGCCAGCAGTGCACACACAGGGGGCGATGGCTACACCTTC.

The DNA for the CDR3 is TGTGCCAGCAGCCCGACTAGCCCCACAGATACGCAGTATTTT. Its translation: CASSPTSPTDTQYF. The chain joins TRBV5-4 to TRBJ2-3; TRBD2 aligns across 7 bases. In germline, CDR1 is SGHNT, CDR2 YYREEE (reference sequence). This CDR3 region has 14 residues. The ends lost 4 bases at V and 2 bases at J; junction bases unmatched: 4. Full variable domain (missing parts from reference TRBV5-4 and TRBJ2-3): ETGVTQSPTHLIKTRGQQVTLRCSSQSGHNTVSWYQQALGQGPQFIFQYYREEENGRGNFPPRFSGLQFPNYSSELNVNALELDDSALYLCASSPTSPTDTQYFGPGTRLTVL.

V and J are TRBV2 and TRBJ1-1; tentatively, D is TRBD1 (6 bases). CDR3 length: 13 residues. V dropped 7 bases and J dropped 1 base, with 10 bases sitting between them. Germline V CDR1 and CDR2: SNHLY, FYNNEI. The DNA for the CDR3 is TGTGCCAGCACCGCGGACAGGAACACTGAAGCTTTCTTT. Translation: CASTADRNTEAFF.

CDR3 amino acids: CASTLGWSTTNEKLFF. The DNA of the CDR3 is TGTGCCAGCACCCTCGGGTGGTCGACGACTAATGAAAAACTGTTTTTT. This rearrangement joins TRBV4-2 to TRBJ1-4, with D unresolved. V lost 7 bases to trimming and J lost 2 bases, with 17 bases between them. Germline V gene sequence: CDR1 LGHNA, CDR2 YNFKEQ. The CDR3 is made up of 16 amino acids.

The chain joins TRBV24-1 to TRBJ1-2, with D perhaps TRBD1 (6 bases). The CDR3 loop spans 16 amino acids. Germline V CDR1 and CDR2: KGHDR, SFDVKD. The V gene lost 4 bases and the J gene lost 6 bases, with 20 bases spanning the gap. CDR3 nucleotide sequence: TGTGCCACCAGTGAAAACTCAGGGGCAGGAGAAGATGGCTACACCTTC. Protein product: CATSENSGAGEDGYTF.